Shown below are 19 T cell receptor beta chains from a single sample sequenced in a study of cytomegalovirus exposure and HLA in healthy donors. The study ran its PCR with 60 Vbeta and 13 Jbeta primers. Generated by immunoSEQ multiplex PCR, the TCRdb table keeps only in-frame clones and is missing some. The sample includes 130,000 to 150,000 clones, around 82% of them seen just once. Sequenced input: PBMCs. The receptors originated from a female donor in good health and CMV-seronegative.

The rearrangement joins TRBV6-1 to TRBJ2-5; 10 positions agree with TRBD2. Trimming took 0 bases from V and 5 from J; bases not matched to a gene: 15. Germline V CDR1 and CDR2: MNHNS, SASEGT. The CDR3 loop spans 19 amino acids. The CDR3 loop is CASSEALLAGIGIGETQYF. DNA of the CDR3: TGTGCCAGCAGTGAAGCGCTACTAGCGGGGATCGGGATAGGTGAGACCCAGTACTTC.

The chain links TRBV5-4 to TRBJ2-1, with TRBD2 matching over 10 bases. Germline loops: CDR1 SGHNT, CDR2 YYREEE (reference sequence). This CDR3 region has 15 residues. Trimming removed 6 bases from V and 5 bases from J; junction bases left unmatched: 8. The CDR3 protein is CASNSAGGRHNEQFF. DNA of the CDR3: TGTGCCAGCAATTCAGCGGGGGGGCGCCACAATGAGCAGTTCTTC.

V is TRBV5-5 and J is TRBJ2-7; the match to TRBD1 covers 9 bases. The V gene's germline CDR1 is SGHKS and CDR2 YYEKEE (reference sequence). V lost 0 bases, J lost 2 bases, and 3 bases stayed unmatched. The CDR3 runs 15 residues. As DNA, the CDR3 is TGTGCCAGCAGCTTGGAAGGGGACAGGGCCTACGAGCAGTACTTC. The encoded protein is CASSLEGDRAYEQYF.

A single count supports this clone. The gene calls are TRBV28 and TRBJ1-5, with D perhaps matching TRBD1 (5 bases). This CDR3 region has 16 residues. Germline V gives CDR1 MDHEN, CDR2 SYDVKM. Trimming took 4 bases from V and 0 from J, leaving 13 bases between them. CDR3 DNA sequence: TGTGCCAGCAGTTGGGGACTCTTCTTTAGCAATCAGCCCCAGCATTTT. Translated, it gives CASSWGLFFSNQPQHF.

V usage is TRBV19 and J usage is TRBJ1-1; D is uncertain. Germline CDR1 is LNHDA and CDR2 is SQIVND (reference sequence). The length of the CDR3 is 13 residues. Trimming took off 4 bases at V and 6 bases at J, with 12 bases between the two ends. CDR3 in amino acids: CASSTPPYAEAFF. In DNA, the CDR3 is TGTGCCAGTAGTACCCCACCCTATGCTGAAGCTTTCTTT.

In this sample, this clone turned up a few times. The V call is TRBV5-4, the J call TRBJ1-1; 10 bases are a match to TRBD1. This CDR3 has 12 residues. From germline, CDR1 is SGHNT and CDR2 YYREEE (reference sequence). The V segment lost 4 bases and the J segment 6 bases; nucleotides outside the gene matches: 0. CDR3 DNA: TGTGCCAGCAGCGGGACAGGGGCTGAAGCTTTCTTT. This sequence encodes CASSGTGAEAFF. Using reference TRBV5-4 and TRBJ1-1 for the parts outside the CDR3, the full variable domain is ETGVTQSPTHLIKTRGQQVTLRCSSQSGHNTVSWYQQALGQGPQFIFQYYREEENGRGNFPPRFSGLQFPNYSSELNVNALELDDSALYLCASSGTGAEAFFGQGTRLTVV.

There are a few counts of this clone. The chain joins TRBV5-8 to TRBJ1-2; a possible D gene is TRBD1 (5 bases). The CDR3 has 15 residues. Germline values: CDR1 SGHTS, CDR2 YDEGEE. Trimming pared 5 bases from V and 6 bases from J, leaving 20 bases between. The CDR3 region has the DNA TGTGCCAGCAGGCTTATTGGGGCAGCTTTTAATGGCTACACCTTC. Translating gives CASRLIGAAFNGYTF.

The count of this clone is one. The chain uses TRBV5-1 and TRBJ2-3; 8 nucleotides agree with TRBD1. CDR3 size: 13 residues. CDR1 and CDR2 (germline): SGHRS, YFSETQ. The ends lost 3 bases at V and 5 bases at J; junction bases unmatched: 2. The CDR3 nucleotides are TGCGCCAGCAGCTGGGACAGGTTAGATACGCAGTATTTT. It codes for CASSWDRLDTQYF.

The gene calls are TRBV9 and TRBJ2-1, with TRBD2 matching over 13 bases. There are 17 residues in the CDR3. The V gene end was trimmed by 3 bases and the J gene end by 9 bases; junction bases not matched to a gene: 12. Germline CDR1 is SGDLS and CDR2 is YYNGEE. CDR3 sequence (DNA): TGTGCCAGCAGCGCCCATTGGAGGGGACTAGCGGGGAGTGAGCAGTTCTTC. Translation: CASSAHWRGLAGSEQFF.

V and J are TRBV19 and TRBJ2-7; 7 bases are a match to TRBD1. J lost 3 bases, V lost 5 bases, and 13 bases had no gene match. The CDR3 contains 16 residues. The germline V gene encodes CDR1 LNHDA and CDR2 SQIVND (reference sequence). CDR3: CASSRAGQVDFYEQYF. The CDR3 DNA is TGTGCCAGTAGTCGGGCCGGACAGGTCGATTTCTACGAGCAGTACTTC. The complete variable domain, with remaining parts taken from reference TRBV19 and TRBJ2-7, reads DGGITQSPKYLFRKEGQNVTLSCEQNLNHDAMYWYRQDPGQGLRLIYYSQIVNDFQKGDIAEGYSVSREKKESFPLTVTSAQKNPTAFYLCASSRAGQVDFYEQYFGPGTRLTVT.

This clone was detected only once. This chain links TRBV7-9 with TRBJ1-2; D not certain. The CDR3 runs to 15 residues. V lost 2 bases to trimming and J lost 7 bases, with 17 bases between them. Germline CDR1 and CDR2: SEHNR and FQNEAQ (reference sequence). The CDR3: CASSLSGVFIGGYTF. CDR3 nucleotides: TGTGCCAGCAGCTTATCGGGAGTGTTTATAGGTGGCTACACCTTC.

On this clone: The same CDR3 can be traced to other DNA sequences in this sample. CDR3 in amino acids: CASRPGGVGNQPQHF. In DNA, the CDR3 is TGTGCCAGCAGGCCCGGGGGGGTGGGCAATCAGCCCCAGCATTTT. The chain combines TRBV28 with TRBJ1-5; D possibly corresponds to TRBD1 (5 bases). The germline gives CDR1 MDHEN, CDR2 SYDVKM. CDR3 size: 15 residues. Trimming shortened V by 6 bases and J by 2 bases, and 14 bases separated the two germline ends.

There are a few counts of this clone. The rearrangement joins TRBV28 to TRBJ1-1; 7 nucleotides align to TRBD1. The ends lost 8 bases at V and 1 base at J; junction bases unmatched: 13. Germline V gene data show CDR1 as MDHEN and CDR2 as SYDVKM. This CDR3 is built from 16 residues. For the CDR3, the DNA is TGTGCCAGCCGTTCCATCAAAGGGGGCGGGAACACTGAAGCTTTCTTT. Its protein is CASRSIKGGGNTEAFF.

The V call is TRBV5-1, the J call TRBJ2-7; D ambiguous. Germline V gene lookup returns CDR1 SGHRS and CDR2 YFSETQ. CDR3 size: 13 residues. V was trimmed by 2 bases and J by 0 bases, leaving 6 bases between them. DNA for the CDR3: TGCGCCAGCAGCTTTTCCCTCTCCTACGAGCAGTACTTC. Translation: CASSFSLSYEQYF.

This sequence joins TRBV19 and TRBJ1-5; D might be TRBD1 (6 bases). The V end was cut by 0 bases, the J end by 9 bases, with 15 bases between. Germline V CDR1 and CDR2: LNHDA, SQIVND (reference sequence). The CDR3 spans 15 residues. CDR3 coding DNA: TGTGCCAGTAGTATAGATCGGGGGGCAATAGGGCCCCAGCATTTT. Its translation is CASSIDRGAIGPQHF.

This clone has a single count. This chain links TRBV28 with TRBJ2-1, with D perhaps matching TRBD2 (5 bases). Trimming took 4 bases from V and 12 from J, leaving 13 bases between them. The CDR3 is 12 amino acids. In germline, CDR1 is MDHEN, CDR2 SYDVKM. CDR3 bases: TGTGCCAGCAGTTCAGCGGTAAGAGGGCAGTTCTTC. Its protein product is CASSSAVRGQFF.

CDR3 nucleotides: TGCACCAGCGCCAGCCGACAGGGATGCGCCTATGGCTACACCTTC. It specifies CTSASRQGCAYGYTF. J is TRBJ1-2 and V is TRBV1; the D segment call TRBD1 is taken from the table without a DNA check. TRBV1 is noted as a pseudogene. The CDR3 has 15 residues.

The V gene is TRBV7-9, the J gene TRBJ2-1; 12 bases are shared with TRBD2. CDR1 is SEHNR, CDR2 FQNEAQ, per germline (reference sequence). Germline trimming cut 5 bases from V and 6 bases from J; bases unmatched to any gene: 11. The CDR3 length is 17 residues. CDR3 sequence reads: CASSQTGGGLAGNEQFF. The CDR3 DNA reads as TGTGCCAGCAGCCAAACGGGGGGGGGACTAGCGGGCAATGAGCAGTTCTTC.

This clone was observed a single time. This chain connects TRBV30 to TRBJ2-3, with TRBD2 matching over 15 bases. The CDR3 extends over 19 amino acids. Trimming at V came to 2 bases and at J to 7 bases, leaving 16 bases not matched to a gene. In germline, CDR1 is GTSNPN, CDR2 SVGIG (reference sequence). CDR3 nucleotides: TGTGCCTGGAGTTCGGGACAGGGACTAGCGGGGGGACTCGGGAATACGCAGTATTTT. This sequence encodes CAWSSGQGLAGGLGNTQYF.